This is a list of T cell receptor beta chains from one sample in a study of T cell responses to AZD1222 COVID-19 vaccine. The table came from immunoSEQ multiplex PCR; TCRdb's copy has only in-frame clones and leaves some out. The sample lists approximately 140,000 clones, about nine tenths occurring once. The sample was peripheral blood, taken on day 0 of MenACWY control vaccination. The receptors come from an adult in good health. The CDR3 runs from the conserved cysteine through the conserved F or W. The D gene is left open where the match is weak. Where a row states a size, it is once, few, many or the class of an expanded clone; other rows omit it.

cdr3_aa,cdr3_nt,d_call,v_call,j_call,cdr3_length,clone_size
CASSHRDRGDYEQYF,TGTGCCAGCAGTCACCGGGACAGGGGGGACTACGAGCAGTACTTC,TRBD1,TRBV3-1/TRBV3-2,TRBJ2-7,15,NA
CASSLEGQGTDTQYF,TGCGCCAGCAGCTTGGAGGGACAGGGAACAGATACGCAGTATTTT,TRBD1,TRBV5-1,TRBJ2-3,15,NA
CASILGTGSSYNEQFF,TGTGCCAGCATCCTGGGGACTGGGAGCTCCTACAATGAGCAGTTCTTC,NA,TRBV6-6,TRBJ2-1,16,once
CASSSQRSRLAGTGELFF,TGTGCCAGCAGCTCCCAACGTTCCCGGCTAGCGGGGACCGGGGAGCTGTTTTTT,TRBD2,TRBV7-2,TRBJ2-2,18,NA
CASSQGAGYEQYF,TGTGCCAGCAGCCAGGGGGCAGGGTACGAGCAGTACTTC,TRBD1,TRBV6-4,TRBJ2-7,13,NA
CASSERGQPQHF,TGTGCCAGCAGCGAAAGGGGCCAGCCCCAGCATTTT,NA,TRBV7-2,TRBJ1-5,12,NA
CASSQNEDAEAFF,TGTGCCAGCAGCCAGAATGAAGACGCTGAAGCTTTCTTT,NA,TRBV14,TRBJ1-1,13,NA
CASNAPPETQHF,TGTGCCAGCAACGCTCCCCCCGAGACCCAGCATTTT,NA,TRBV28,TRBJ1-5,12,NA
CASLTGSVGDGYTF,TGTGCCAGCCTTACAGGGTCAGTGGGGGATGGCTACACCTTC,NA,TRBV6-5,TRBJ1-2,14,NA
CASSQSGSGYEQFF,TGTGCCAGCAGCCAAAGCGGGAGTGGCTATGAGCAGTTCTTC,TRBD2,TRBV11-2,TRBJ2-1,14,NA
CASGLASDFQETQYF,TGTGCTAGTGGTTTGGCCTCGGACTTCCAAGAGACCCAGTACTTC,NA,TRBV12-5,TRBJ2-5,15,once
CASSAVWGPGVNTEAFF,TGTGCCAGCAGTGCGGTCTGGGGTCCCGGGGTGAACACTGAAGCTTTCTTT,NA,TRBV25-1,TRBJ1-1,17,NA
CASSGKDRSTAVSYTF,TGTGCCAGCTCAGGAAAGGACAGATCCACCGCCGTAAGCTACACCTTC,NA,TRBV18,TRBJ1-2,16,few